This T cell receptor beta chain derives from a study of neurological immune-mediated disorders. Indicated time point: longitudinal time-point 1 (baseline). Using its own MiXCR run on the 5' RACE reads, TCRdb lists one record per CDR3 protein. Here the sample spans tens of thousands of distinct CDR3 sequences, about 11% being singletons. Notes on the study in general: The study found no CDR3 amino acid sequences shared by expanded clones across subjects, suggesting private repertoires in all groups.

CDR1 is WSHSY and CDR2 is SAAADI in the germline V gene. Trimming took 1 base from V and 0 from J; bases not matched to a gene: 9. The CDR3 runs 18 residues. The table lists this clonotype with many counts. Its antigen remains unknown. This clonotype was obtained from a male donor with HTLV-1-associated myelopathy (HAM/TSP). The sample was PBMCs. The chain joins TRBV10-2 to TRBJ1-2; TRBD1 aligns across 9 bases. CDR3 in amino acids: CASSEFTGQGWANYGYTF. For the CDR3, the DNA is TGCGCCAGCAGTGAGTTCACCGGACAGGGGTGGGCTAACTATGGCTACACCTTC.